This TCR beta chain is drawn from a study of T cells after yellow fever vaccination. As to this clonotype: What it binds is not known.

Study-level results: Detected again after the booster were most primary-vaccination clones, at approximately 95% CD4 and approximately 85% CD8. Repertoires sorted by FACS could include abundant clonotypes that are contaminants from the bulk population.

In TCRdb, the 5' RACE reads were re-called with MiXCR into one record per CDR3 protein. The table includes almost 600,000 distinct CDR3 sequences, 13% detected once. The source of this sequence is a man in his thirties or forties who received the YFV17D yellow fever vaccine. The sequencing here drew on PBMCs, taken on the day of the yellow fever booster vaccination.

The CDR3 sequence: CASSSQGAIVDTQYF. The CDR3 DNA follows: TGTGCCAGCAGCTCACAGGGGGCAATAGTAGATACGCAGTATTTT. The V gene is TRBV7-2, the J gene TRBJ2-3, with 9 bases lining up with TRBD1. V lost 4 bases and J lost 5; bases outside the gene matches: 7. The CDR3 has 15 residues. Looked up from germline, CDR1 is SGHTA and CDR2 is FQGNSA.